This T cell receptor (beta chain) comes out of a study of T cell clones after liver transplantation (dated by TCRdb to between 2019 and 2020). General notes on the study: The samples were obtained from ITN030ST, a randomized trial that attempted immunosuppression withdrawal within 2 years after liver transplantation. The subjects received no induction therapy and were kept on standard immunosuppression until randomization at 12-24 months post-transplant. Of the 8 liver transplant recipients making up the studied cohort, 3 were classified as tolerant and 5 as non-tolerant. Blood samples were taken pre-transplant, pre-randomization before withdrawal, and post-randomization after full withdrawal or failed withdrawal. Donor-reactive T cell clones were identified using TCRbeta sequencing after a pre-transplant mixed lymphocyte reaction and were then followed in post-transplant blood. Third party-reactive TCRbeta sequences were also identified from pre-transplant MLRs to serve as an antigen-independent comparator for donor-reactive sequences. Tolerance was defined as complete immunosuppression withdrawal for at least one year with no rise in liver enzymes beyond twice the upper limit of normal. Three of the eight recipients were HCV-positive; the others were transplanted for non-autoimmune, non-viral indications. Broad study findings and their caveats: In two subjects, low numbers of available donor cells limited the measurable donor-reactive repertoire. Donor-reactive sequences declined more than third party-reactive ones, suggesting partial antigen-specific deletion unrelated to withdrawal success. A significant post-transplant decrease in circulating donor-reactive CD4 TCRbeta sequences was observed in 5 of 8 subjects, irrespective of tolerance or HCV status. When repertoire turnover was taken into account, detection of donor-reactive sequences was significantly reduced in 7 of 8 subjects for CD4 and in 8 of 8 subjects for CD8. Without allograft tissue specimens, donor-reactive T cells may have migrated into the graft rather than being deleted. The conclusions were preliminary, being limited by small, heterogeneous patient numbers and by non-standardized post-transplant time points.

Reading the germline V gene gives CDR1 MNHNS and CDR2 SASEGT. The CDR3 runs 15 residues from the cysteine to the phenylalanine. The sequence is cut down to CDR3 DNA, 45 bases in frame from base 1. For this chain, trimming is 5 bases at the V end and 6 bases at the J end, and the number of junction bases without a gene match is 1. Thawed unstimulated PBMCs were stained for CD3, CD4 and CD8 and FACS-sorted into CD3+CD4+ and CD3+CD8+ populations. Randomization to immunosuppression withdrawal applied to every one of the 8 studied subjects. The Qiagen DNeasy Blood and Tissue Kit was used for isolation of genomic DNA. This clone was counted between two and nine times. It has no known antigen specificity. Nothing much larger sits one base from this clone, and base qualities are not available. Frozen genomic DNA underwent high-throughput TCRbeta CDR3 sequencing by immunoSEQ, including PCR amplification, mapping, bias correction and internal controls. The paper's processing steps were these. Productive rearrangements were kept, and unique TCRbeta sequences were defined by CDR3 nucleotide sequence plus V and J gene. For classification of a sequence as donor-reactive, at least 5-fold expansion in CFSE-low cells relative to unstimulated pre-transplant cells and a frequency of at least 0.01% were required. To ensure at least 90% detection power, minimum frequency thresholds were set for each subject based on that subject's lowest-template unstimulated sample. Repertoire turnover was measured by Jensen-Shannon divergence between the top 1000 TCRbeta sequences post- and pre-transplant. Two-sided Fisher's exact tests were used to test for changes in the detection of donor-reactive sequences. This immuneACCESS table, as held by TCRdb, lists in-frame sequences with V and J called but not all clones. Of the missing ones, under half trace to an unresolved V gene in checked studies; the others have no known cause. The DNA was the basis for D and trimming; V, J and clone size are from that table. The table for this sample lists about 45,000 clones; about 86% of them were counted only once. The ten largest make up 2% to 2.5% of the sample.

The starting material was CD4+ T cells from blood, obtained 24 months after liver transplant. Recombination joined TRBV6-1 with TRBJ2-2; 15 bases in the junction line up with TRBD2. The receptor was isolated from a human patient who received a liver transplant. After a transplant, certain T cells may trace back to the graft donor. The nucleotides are TGTGCCAGCAGTCGGACTAGCGGGAGGGCCGGGGAGCTGTTTTTT. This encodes CASSRTSGRAGELFF.